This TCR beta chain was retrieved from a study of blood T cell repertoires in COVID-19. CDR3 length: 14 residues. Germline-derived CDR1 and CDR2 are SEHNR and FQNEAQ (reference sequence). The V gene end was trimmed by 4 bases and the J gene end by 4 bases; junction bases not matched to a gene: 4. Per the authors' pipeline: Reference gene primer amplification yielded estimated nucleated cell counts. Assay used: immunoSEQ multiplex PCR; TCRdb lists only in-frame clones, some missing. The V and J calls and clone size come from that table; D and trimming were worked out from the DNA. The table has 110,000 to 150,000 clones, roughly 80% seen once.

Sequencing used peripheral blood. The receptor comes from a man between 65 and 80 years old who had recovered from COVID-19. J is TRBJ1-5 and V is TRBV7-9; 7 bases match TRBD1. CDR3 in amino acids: CASSSAGGNQPQHF. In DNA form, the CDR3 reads TGTGCCAGCAGCTCGGCAGGGGGGAATCAGCCCCAGCATTTT.